The table lists the clone carrying this T cell receptor beta chain with many counts. The CDR3 is made up of 14 amino acids. V was pared by 0 bases and J by 3 bases, with 8 bases between. Germline V gene data show CDR1 as SGHVS and CDR2 as FNYEAQ. This sample was taken from a study of patients and donors after allogeneic stem cell transplantation. TCRdb fed the RT-PCR reads into MiXCR, producing one record per CDR3 protein. Among about a million distinct CDR3 sequences, 15% to 20% were seen once, and the ten largest hold approximately 5.9%. The chain is built from TRBV7-6 and TRBJ1-1; D remains ambiguous. The receptor comes from a human donor who was either an allogeneic HSCT recipient or a stem cell or donor lymphocyte infusion donor (not recorded which). It is not recorded whose cells these are; they may come from a transplant donor. Sequencing was done on a sample of blood, either unsorted or a sorted T cell fraction (not recorded which). This CDR3 is CASSLALGDTEAFF. CDR3 coding DNA: TGTGCCAGCAGCTTAGCGCTTGGTGACACTGAAGCTTTCTTT.